The next 20 T cell receptor beta chains were all read from a single sample in a study of CD8 T cells in Susac syndrome. Random hexamers served to reverse transcribe roughly 0.45 to 1 ug RNA. Using its own MiXCR run on the immunoSEQ multiplex PCR reads, TCRdb lists one record per CDR3 protein. The data hold around 140,000 distinct CDR3 sequences, with around 95% observed a single time. The sequenced material came from CD4+ T cells from PBMCs. The receptor set was obtained from a human donor with multiple sclerosis.

In its sample, this clonotype was seen once. J is TRBJ2-7 and V is TRBV20-1; D is possibly TRBD2 (5 bases). Trimming removed 8 bases at V and 3 bases at J, with 14 bases between. The CDR3 extends over 12 amino acids. Germline CDR1 and CDR2: DFQATT and SNEGSKA (reference sequence). The CDR3: CSLSGDHYEQYF. The CDR3 DNA reads TGCAGTCTCAGCGGAGACCACTACGAGCAGTACTTC.

The gene calls are TRBV2 and TRBJ2-7, with TRBD1 identical over 8 bases. Germline CDR1 SNHLY, CDR2 FYNNEI. With V trimmed by 4 bases and J by 0 bases, 2 bases remained unmatched. The CDR3 extends over 14 amino acids. CDR3 coding DNA: TGTGCCAGCAGTGGACAGGGGAGCTCCTACGAGCAGTACTTC. Protein product: CASSGQGSSYEQYF. Combining the CDR3 with reference TRBV2 and TRBJ2-7 gives the whole variable domain EPEVTQTPSHQVTQMGQEVILRCVPISNHLYFYWYRQILGQKVEFLVSFYNNEISEKSEIFDDQFSVERPDGSNFTLKIRSTKLEDSAMYFCASSGQGSSYEQYFGPGTRLTVT.

The V gene is TRBV4-1, the J gene TRBJ2-5; D ambiguous. Germline CDR1 is MGHRA and CDR2 is YSYEKL. The CDR3 extends over 16 amino acids. Trimming cost V 0 bases and J 1 base, with 12 bases left between them. CDR3 residues: CASSQDQQRFQETQYF. The CDR3 bases are TGCGCCAGCAGCCAAGATCAACAGCGCTTCCAAGAGACCCAGTACTTC.

This clonotype was seen once. V and J are TRBV27 and TRBJ2-4, with D hard to call. The CDR3 is made up of 12 amino acids. Trimming left V 2 bases short and J 5 bases short, with 4 bases between. Germline-derived CDR1 and CDR2 are MNHEY and SMNVEV (reference sequence). The CDR3 DNA reads TGTGCCAGCAGTTTAAGCCAAAACATTCAGTACTTC. Its protein is CASSLSQNIQYF.

This chain links TRBV28 with TRBJ1-5; no clear D. V lost 5 bases and J 9 bases, leaving 11 bases between the germline ends. This CDR3 contains 12 residues. Germline V gives CDR1 MDHEN, CDR2 SYDVKM. CDR3 sequence: CASSPMGRPQHF. The CDR3 DNA reads TGTGCCAGCAGTCCTATGGGGAGGCCCCAGCATTTT.

This chain uses TRBV6-5 with TRBJ1-1; D may be TRBD1 (6 bases). The CDR3 is 14 amino acids. V lost 8 bases and J lost 2, with 15 bases in between. Germline loops: CDR1 MNHEY, CDR2 SVGAGI. DNA for the CDR3: TGTGCCAGCGGCCGGGGGGCAATTAACACTGAAGCTTTCTTT. Its translation is CASGRGAINTEAFF.

V and J are TRBV28 and TRBJ2-5, with D possibly TRBD1 on 6 matching bases. The V end lost 6 bases, the J end lost 4 bases, and 15 bases lay between the germline ends. This CDR3 spans 14 amino acids. Germline V gene data show CDR1 as MDHEN and CDR2 as SYDVKM. CDR3 nucleotide sequence: TGTGCCAGCAGCTTACCCGACAGGAGAGAGACCCAGTACTTC. Translating gives CASSLPDRRETQYF.

This rearrangement joins TRBV24-1 to TRBJ1-1; D perhaps matches TRBD1 (5 bases). The CDR3 consists of 14 residues. V lost 3 bases and J 0 bases, leaving 7 bases between the germline ends. Germline CDR1 reads KGHDR; CDR2 reads SFDVKD. In DNA, the CDR3 is TGTGCCACCAGTGATGGGACGGTGAACACTGAAGCTTTCTTT. This codes for CATSDGTVNTEAFF.

Only one count was recorded for this clonotype. The chain couples TRBV29-1 to TRBJ2-4; D is perhaps TRBD2 (7 bases). Trimming pared 5 bases from V and 3 bases from J, leaving 14 bases between. Germline CDR1 SQVTM, CDR2 ANQGSEA. The CDR3 has 14 residues. Here the CDR3 DNA reads TGCAGCGTTCTACAGGGAGGGGGCAAAAACATTCAGTACTTC. Translated: CSVLQGGGKNIQYF.

The chain recombines TRBV30 with TRBJ1-5; D ambiguous. This CDR3 has 13 amino acids. The germline V and J ends were trimmed by 4 bases and 5 bases, with 12 bases remaining between them. Germline CDR1 reads GTSNPN; CDR2 reads SVGIG (reference sequence). The CDR3 sequence is CAWKGDGYQPQHF. The CDR3 region has the DNA TGTGCCTGGAAGGGCGACGGCTATCAGCCCCAGCATTTT.

V gene TRBV12-3 or TRBV12-4 combines with J gene TRBJ1-2; 7 nucleotides line up with TRBD1. This CDR3 contains 15 residues. J gave up 4 bases and V 0 bases, and 5 bases lay outside the gene matches. The CDR3 sequence is CASSLARQGSYGYTF. CDR3 nucleotide sequence: TGTGCCAGCAGTTTAGCGCGACAGGGTAGCTATGGCTACACCTTC.

V is TRBV30 and J is TRBJ1-1, with unresolved D. In germline, CDR1 is GTSNPN, CDR2 SVGIG (reference sequence). The CDR3 spans 12 residues. The V and J ends lost 3 bases and 11 bases respectively, with 16 bases between them. CDR3 in DNA: TGTGCCTGGAGGACCCGGGCCGGTGAGGCTTTCTTT. This gives the protein CAWRTRAGEAFF.

This CDR3 reads CASSGHRGAGELFF. The DNA for the CDR3 is TGTGCCAGCAGTGGGCACAGGGGCGCCGGGGAGCTGTTTTTT. This chain joins TRBV12-3 or TRBV12-4 and TRBJ2-2, with 7 bases fitting TRBD1. CDR3 length equals 14 residues. V gave up 5 bases and J gave up 6 bases; unmatched junction bases: 6.

The V call is TRBV5-1, the J call TRBJ2-1, with D possibly TRBD2 on 6 matching bases. The CDR3 contains 13 residues. V lost 5 bases, J lost 7 bases, and 13 bases lay in between. Looked up from germline, CDR1 is SGHRS and CDR2 is YFSETQ. CDR3 sequence reads: CASRGSGRNEQFF. DNA of the CDR3: TGCGCCAGCAGGGGCTCAGGGAGGAATGAGCAGTTCTTC.

This clonotype showed up just once. J is TRBJ2-3 and V is TRBV25-1, with D uncertain. CDR1 and CDR2 (germline): MGHDK, SYGVNS. This CDR3 is 13 amino acids long. The V gene lost 3 bases and the J gene lost 4 bases, with 8 bases spanning the gap. CDR3 coding DNA: TGTGCCAGCAGTGAGAGTGGGGCAGATACGCAGTATTTT. This gives the protein CASSESGADTQYF. Together with reference TRBV25-1 and TRBJ2-3, the CDR3 gives the full variable domain: EADIYQTPRYLVIGTGKKITLECSQTMGHDKMYWYQQDPGMELHLIHYSYGVNSTEKGDLSSESTVSRIRTEHFPLTLESARPSHTSQYLCASSESGADTQYFGPGTRLTVL.

The V and J genes are TRBV12-3 or TRBV12-4 and TRBJ1-4; D ambiguous. This CDR3 region has 14 residues. V gave up 3 bases and J gave up 5 bases, with 10 bases separating them. The CDR3 here is CASSFDSRNEKLFF. In DNA form, the CDR3 reads TGTGCCAGCAGTTTTGACTCCCGGAATGAAAAACTGTTTTTT.

The rearrangement joins TRBV7-2 to TRBJ2-1, with 8 bases matching TRBD2. CDR1 and CDR2 from the germline V gene are SGHTA and FQGNSA. This CDR3 has 14 residues. V dropped 6 bases and J dropped 0; count of bases not matched to a gene: 1. The CDR3 protein is CASRSGSSYNEQFF. The CDR3 DNA follows: TGTGCCAGCAGGAGCGGGAGCTCCTACAATGAGCAGTTCTTC.

V is TRBV29-1 and J is TRBJ2-7; D is uncertain. From germline, CDR1 is SQVTM and CDR2 ANQGSEA. Trimming removed 0 bases from V and 2 bases from J, with 17 bases in between. CDR3 length equals 16 residues. The CDR3 region is CSVEDTPFHTTYEQYF. CDR3 sequence (DNA): TGCAGCGTTGAAGATACCCCTTTTCACACAACCTACGAGCAGTACTTC.

V is TRBV2 and J is TRBJ1-5; the D is unclear. The CDR3 spans 14 residues. CDR1 is SNHLY, CDR2 FYNNEI, per germline. Trimming removed 4 bases from V and 3 bases from J, with 10 bases in between. The CDR3 nucleotides read TGTGCCAGCAGTGGGGCTTCCAACAATCAGCCCCAGCATTTT. This gives the protein CASSGASNNQPQHF.

The rearrangement links TRBV6-6 to TRBJ1-5, with TRBD1 matching over 7 bases. The CDR3 consists of 15 residues. Trimming removed 0 bases from V and 7 bases from J; junction bases left unmatched: 6. Germline V CDR1 and CDR2: MNHNY, SVGAGI (reference sequence). CDR3 sequence reads: CASSYSQQGNQPQHF. The CDR3 bases are TGTGCCAGCAGTTACTCCCAACAGGGGAACCAGCCCCAGCATTTT.